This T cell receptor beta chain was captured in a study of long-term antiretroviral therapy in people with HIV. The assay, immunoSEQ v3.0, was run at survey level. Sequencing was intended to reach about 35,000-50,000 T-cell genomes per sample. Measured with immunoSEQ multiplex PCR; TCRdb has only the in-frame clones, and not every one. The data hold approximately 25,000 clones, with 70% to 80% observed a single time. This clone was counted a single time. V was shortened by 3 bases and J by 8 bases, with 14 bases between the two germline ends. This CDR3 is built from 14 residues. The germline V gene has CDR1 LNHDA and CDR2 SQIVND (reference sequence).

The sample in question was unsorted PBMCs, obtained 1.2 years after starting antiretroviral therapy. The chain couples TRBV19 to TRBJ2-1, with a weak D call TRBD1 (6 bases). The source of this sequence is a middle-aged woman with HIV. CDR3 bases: TGTGCCAGTAGTATCTGGGCAGGGGACGATGAGCAGTTCTTC. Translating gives CASSIWAGDDEQFF.